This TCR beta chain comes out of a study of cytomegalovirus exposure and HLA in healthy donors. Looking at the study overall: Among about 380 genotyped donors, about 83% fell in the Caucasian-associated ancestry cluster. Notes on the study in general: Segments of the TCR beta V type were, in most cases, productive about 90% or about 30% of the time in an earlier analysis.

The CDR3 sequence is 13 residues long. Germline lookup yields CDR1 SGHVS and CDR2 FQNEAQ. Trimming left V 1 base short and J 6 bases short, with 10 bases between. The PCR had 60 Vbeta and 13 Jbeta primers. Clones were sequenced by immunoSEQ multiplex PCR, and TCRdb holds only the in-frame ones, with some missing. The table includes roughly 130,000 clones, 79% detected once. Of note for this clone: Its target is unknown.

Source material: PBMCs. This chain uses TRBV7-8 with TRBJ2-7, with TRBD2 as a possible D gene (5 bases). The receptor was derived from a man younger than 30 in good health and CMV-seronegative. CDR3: CASSLVEGSEQYV. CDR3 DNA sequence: TGTGCCAGCAGCTTAGTGGAAGGGAGCGAGCAGTACGTC.